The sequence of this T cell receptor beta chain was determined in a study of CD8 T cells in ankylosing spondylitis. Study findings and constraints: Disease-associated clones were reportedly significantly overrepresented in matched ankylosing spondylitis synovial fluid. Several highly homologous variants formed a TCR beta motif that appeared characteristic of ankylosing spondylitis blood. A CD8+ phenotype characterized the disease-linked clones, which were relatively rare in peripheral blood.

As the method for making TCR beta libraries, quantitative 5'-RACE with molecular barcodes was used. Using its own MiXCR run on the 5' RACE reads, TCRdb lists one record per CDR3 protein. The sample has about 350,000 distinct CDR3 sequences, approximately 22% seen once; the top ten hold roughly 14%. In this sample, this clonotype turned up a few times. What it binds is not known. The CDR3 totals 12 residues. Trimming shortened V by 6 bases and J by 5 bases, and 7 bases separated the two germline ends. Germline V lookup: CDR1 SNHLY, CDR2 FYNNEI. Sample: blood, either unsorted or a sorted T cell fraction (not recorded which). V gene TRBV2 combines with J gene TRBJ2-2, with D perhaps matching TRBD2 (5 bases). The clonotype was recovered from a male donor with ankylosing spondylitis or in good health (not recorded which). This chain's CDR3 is CASSGETGELFF. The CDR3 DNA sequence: TGTGCCAGCAGCGGGGAGACCGGGGAGCTGTTTTTT.